Listed below are T cell receptor beta chains from one sample, sequenced in a study of persistence of HIV-infected CD4 T cells. These TCRs are of unknown antigen specificity. Data came from immunoSEQ multiplex PCR; TCRdb stores just in-frame clones and leaves some out. Here the sample spans tens of thousands of clones, over 70% being singletons. The sample here was CD4+ T cells sorted from PBMCs after roughly 17-hour stimulation, taken from a patient who received antiretroviral therapy. These receptors originate from an adult man with HIV who was CMV-seropositive. Each CDR3 is given with its conserved first and last residue. A D gene is named only where the DNA matches it firmly. Not all rows give a size; the values are once, few, many and, for expanded clones, a class.

V	J	size	D	DNA	CDR3
TRBV19	TRBJ2-7	NA	TRBD1	TGTGCCAGTAGTTATGACAGGGGCTACTACGAGCAGTACTTC	CASSYDRGYYEQYF
TRBV7-6	TRBJ1-3	medium-sized	NA	TGTGCCAGCAGCCCTCAGGGATACGGAAACACCATATATTTT	CASSPQGYGNTIYF
TRBV6-6	TRBJ2-7	NA	TRBD1	TGTGCCAGCGATGACAGGGCTTACGAGCAGTACTTC	CASDDRAYEQYF
TRBV2	TRBJ1-5	NA	NA	TGTGCCAGCAGTTCATGGGGGGGAAATCAGCCCCAGCATTTT	CASSSWGGNQPQHF
TRBV5-5	TRBJ2-4	NA	NA	TGTGCCAGCAGCTTGGTCGTACAGGGCATTCAGTACTTC	CASSLVVQGIQYF
TRBV7-2	TRBJ2-5	NA	NA	TGTGCCAGCAGCTTATACGGGGAGACCCAGTACTTC	CASSLYGETQYF
TRBV30	TRBJ1-1	NA	NA	TGTGCCTGGACAGGGGTTACTGAAGCTTTCTTT	CAWTGVTEAFF
TRBV6-2/TRBV6-3	TRBJ1-1	few	TRBD1	TGTGCCAGCAGTTTCGACAGGGGAAGAACTGAAGCTTTCTTT	CASSFDRGRTEAFF
TRBV30	TRBJ1-1	NA	NA	TGTGCCTGGAGTGTACAGGGCAGGGGCACTGAAGCTTTCTTT	CAWSVQGRGTEAFF
TRBV7-8	TRBJ2-1	once	TRBD1	TGTGCCAGCAGCTTAGCGCAGGGGACAGGTGACAATGAGCAGTTCTTC	CASSLAQGTGDNEQFF
TRBV12-3/TRBV12-4	TRBJ1-2	NA	TRBD1	TGTGCCAGCAGTCTGGACAGGGGCTATGGCTACACCTTC	CASSLDRGYGYTF
TRBV6-5	TRBJ1-5	few	TRBD1	TGTGCCAGCAGGGGAGGGGGCGGTAATCAGCCCCAGCATTTT	CASRGGGGNQPQHF
TRBV7-2	TRBJ2-1	NA	NA	TGTGCCAGCAGCTTAGGTTCAGCGGGCAATGAGCAGTTCTTC	CASSLGSAGNEQFF
TRBV29-1	TRBJ1-2	NA	NA	TGCAGCGTTGCTCGCAGGGGCAGTGCTAACTATGGCTACACCTTC	CSVARRGSANYGYTF